What follows is one TCR beta chain and its context. Its cognate antigen is unknown. The data derive from a study of OX40 agonist ivuxolimab in advanced cancers. The protocol was immunoSEQ multiplex PCR, while the TCRdb copy is restricted to in-frame clones and leaves out a portion. This table has around 63,000 clones, roughly 90% appearing once. V was shortened by 8 bases and J by 5 bases, with 15 bases between the two germline ends. Germline CDR1 is SGHTA and CDR2 is FQGNSA. This CDR3 is built from 13 residues. Regarding the study as a whole: In a subset of nonresponders, normalized T-cell clonal expansion was also low.

It was autoimmune disease history or systemic immunosuppression that excluded patients. The receptor was derived from an adult with an advanced solid tumor such as melanoma, head and neck, liver or kidney cancer. Material: CD4+ or CD8+ T cells sorted from blood, obtained in a trial of the OX40 agonist ivuxolimab. The chain recombines TRBV7-2 with TRBJ1-1; D may be TRBD1 (6 bases). The CDR3 spells CASGEQGMTEAFF. The CDR3 DNA reads as TGTGCCAGCGGCGAACAGGGTATGACTGAAGCTTTCTTT.